Listed here are 5 T cell receptor beta chains from one sample, sequenced in a study of OX40 agonist ivuxolimab in advanced cancers. The method was immunoSEQ multiplex PCR; TCRdb's version includes in-frame clones alone and lacks a portion of them. The repertoire has approximately 16,000 clones, 65% to 90% of them found once; the top ten carry 3% to 4%. Material: CD4+ or CD8+ T cells sorted from blood, obtained in a trial of the OX40 agonist ivuxolimab. Receptor source: an adult with an advanced solid tumor such as melanoma, head and neck, liver or kidney cancer.

V gene TRBV20-1 combines with J gene TRBJ2-5; D tentatively fits TRBD1 or TRBD2 (6 bases each). The V end lost 7 bases, the J end lost 4 bases, and 7 bases lay between the germline ends. The CDR3 loop spans 10 amino acids. Germline CDR1 reads DFQATT; CDR2 reads SNEGSKA (reference sequence). CDR3 sequence: CSGGAETQYF. The CDR3 DNA reads TGCAGTGGGGGGGCAGAGACCCAGTACTTC.

The chain couples TRBV5-4 to TRBJ2-7; the D is unclear. Trimming stripped 4 bases from V and 7 bases from J, with 12 bases between. Germline CDR1 SGHNT, CDR2 YYREEE (reference sequence). The CDR3 consists of 12 residues. The CDR3 DNA reads TGTGCCAGCAGCGGATCCGTGGGAGAGCAGTACTTC. The encoded protein is CASSGSVGEQYF.

This chain joins TRBV18 and TRBJ2-7; TRBD1 agrees at 7 bases. J lost 3 bases, V lost 3 bases, and 5 bases had no gene match. The CDR3 has 14 residues. Germline-derived CDR1 and CDR2 are KGHSH and LQKENI. In DNA, the CDR3 is TGTGCCAGCTCACCGGGACAGAGTCTCTACGAGCAGTACTTC. This sequence encodes CASSPGQSLYEQYF.

The chain links TRBV28 to TRBJ2-7, with 10 nucleotides matching TRBD2. With V trimmed by 6 bases and J by 2 bases, 7 bases remained unmatched. CDR3 length: 15 amino acids. Germline-derived CDR1 and CDR2 are MDHEN and SYDVKM. The CDR3 sequence: CASSHSGRSTYEQYF. Written as DNA, the CDR3 is TGTGCCAGCAGCCATAGCGGGAGGTCCACCTACGAGCAGTACTTC. Drawing the rest from reference TRBV28 and TRBJ2-7, the complete variable domain is DVKVTQSSRYLVKRTGEKVFLECVQDMDHENMFWYRQDPGLGLRLIYFSYDVKMKEKGDIPEGYSVSREKKERFSLILESASTNQTSMYLCASSHSGRSTYEQYFGPGTRLTVT.

The chain recombines TRBV2 with TRBJ1-2; 9 nucleotides align to TRBD1. This CDR3 spans 17 amino acids. Germline CDR1 reads SNHLY; CDR2 reads FYNNEI. The V and J ends lost 2 bases and 5 bases, in that order; junction bases with no gene match: 12. CDR3 in amino acids: CASSESPGQGIRYGYTF. In nucleotides, the CDR3 is TGTGCCAGCAGTGAAAGCCCCGGACAGGGGATACGGTATGGCTACACCTTC. Filled out from reference TRBV2 and TRBJ1-2, the complete variable domain reads EPEVTQTPSHQVTQMGQEVILRCVPISNHLYFYWYRQILGQKVEFLVSFYNNEISEKSEIFDDQFSVERPDGSNFTLKIRSTKLEDSAMYFCASSESPGQGIRYGYTFGSGTRLTVV.